One and the same sample provided the 26 T cell receptor beta chains below, sequenced in a study of shared clonotypes between healthy human individuals. The assay was immunoSEQ multiplex PCR, and TCRdb's table has in-frame clones only and misses some. The sample lists roughly 660,000 clones, 80% to 95% seen once, with about a third in the top ten. The sample taken for sequencing was memory CD8+ T cells from PBMCs. Subset given: CD45RO+ cells pooled with CCR7-negative TemRA cells. The receptor set was obtained from a man between 18 and 29 years old in good health. Some clones in this sample may be carry-over from other donors' samples.

The chain couples TRBV7-6 to TRBJ2-1; 10 nucleotides match TRBD2. The CDR3 has 16 residues. Germline trimming cut 3 bases from V and 5 bases from J; bases unmatched to any gene: 7. Germline V CDR1 and CDR2: SGHVS, FNYEAQ. DNA of the CDR3: TGTGCCAGCAGCTTGAACGTAGCGGGAGGCCACAATGAGCAGTTCTTC. As protein: CASSLNVAGGHNEQFF.

V is TRBV7-9 and J is TRBJ1-3; 11 positions match TRBD1. The germline CDR1 and CDR2 sequences are SEHNR and FQNEAQ (reference sequence). Germline trimming cut 0 bases from V and 8 bases from J; bases unmatched to any gene: 9. The CDR3 extends over 17 amino acids. The CDR3 reads CASSLADQDRGQDTIYF. The CDR3 nucleotides read TGTGCCAGCAGCTTAGCGGATCAGGACAGGGGGCAAGACACCATATATTTT.

CDR3 coding DNA: TGTGCCAGCAGTTTACGACAGGGTTACGTCGTCTTTACTGAAGCTTTCTTT. Its translation: CASSLRQGYVVFTEAFF. This chain connects TRBV28 to TRBJ1-1, with TRBD1 matching over 7 bases. Germline lookup yields CDR1 MDHEN and CDR2 SYDVKM. This CDR3 contains 17 residues. The ends lost 2 bases at V and 5 bases at J; junction bases unmatched: 14.

The chain has TRBV18 and TRBJ1-2; D is uncertain. V was shortened by 6 bases and J by 0 bases, with 20 bases between the two germline ends. The CDR3 is made up of 17 amino acids. Germline V gene sequence: CDR1 KGHSH, CDR2 LQKENI. In DNA, the CDR3 is TGTGCCAGCTCCCCAGGCAGAGCCCCCGAATCTAACTATGGCTACACCTTC. As protein: CASSPGRAPESNYGYTF.

The chain recombines TRBV7-9 with TRBJ2-3; D tentatively reads TRBD1 or TRBD2 (5 bases each). This CDR3 is built from 15 residues. The germline V gene encodes CDR1 SEHNR and CDR2 FQNEAQ (reference sequence). V was cut by 4 bases and J by 3 bases, with 14 bases left in between. CDR3 sequence (DNA): TGTGCCAGCAGCTCCGGGGCAGAAGGTACAGATACGCAGTATTTT. Its translation is CASSSGAEGTDTQYF.

This clone came up many times. Other nucleotide sequences in the sample specify the same CDR3. CDR3 protein: CASSELAGGYNEQFF. CDR3 nucleotide sequence: TGTGCCAGCAGTGAACTAGCGGGAGGCTACAATGAGCAGTTCTTC. V gene TRBV6-1 combines with J gene TRBJ2-1, with TRBD2 matching 11 bases. Germline V lookup: CDR1 MNHNS, CDR2 SASEGT. The CDR3 has 15 residues. V lost 2 bases and J lost 3; bases outside the gene matches: 0.

V and J are TRBV27 and TRBJ2-7, with 9 bases identical to TRBD2. J was trimmed by 13 bases and V by 3 bases; bases with no gene match: 7. Germline values: CDR1 MNHEY, CDR2 SMNVEV (reference sequence). This CDR3 spans 12 amino acids. The CDR3 spells CASSLTSGRTYF. For the CDR3, the DNA is TGTGCCAGCAGTTTGACTAGCGGCCGCACCTACTTC.

The chain recombines TRBV7-6 with TRBJ2-3, with TRBD1 matching over 8 bases. CDR3 size: 16 residues. V lost 5 bases, J lost 4 bases, and 11 bases stayed unmatched. CDR1 and CDR2 from the germline V gene are SGHVS and FNYEAQ. DNA for the CDR3: TGTGCCAGCAGCGTAAAAACGACAGGGGTCGCAGATACGCAGTATTTT. This encodes CASSVKTTGVADTQYF.

The rearrangement links TRBV7-9 to TRBJ2-3, with D possibly called TRBD1 or TRBD2 (5 bases each). Between the trimmed V and J ends, which lost 5 bases and 10 bases, there was a span of 7 bases. The V gene's germline CDR1 is SEHNR and CDR2 FQNEAQ (reference sequence). The CDR3 covers 10 residues. This CDR3 is CASSEGPQYF. CDR3 coding DNA: TGTGCCAGCAGCGAGGGACCGCAGTATTTT.

The genes are TRBV12-5 and TRBJ2-1; no clear D. This CDR3 has 12 amino acids. Germline V gives CDR1 LGHNT, CDR2 FRNRAP. The ends were cut back, 1 base at V and 4 bases at J, with 2 bases in the middle. The CDR3 coding sequence is TGTGCTAGTGGTTTGGGGTACAATGAGCAGTTCTTC. Translated: CASGLGYNEQFF.

V gene TRBV28 combines with J gene TRBJ2-3, with 10 bases fitting TRBD1. Germline assignment: CDR1 MDHEN and CDR2 SYDVKM. This CDR3 is 15 amino acids long. V was clipped by 5 bases and J by 8 bases; unmatched bases: 10. CDR3 coding DNA: TGTGCCAGCAGTCCTCGGGACAGGGGATATGGTACGCAGTATTTT. As protein: CASSPRDRGYGTQYF.

Worth noting for this clone: Other DNA sequences in this specimen translate into the identical CDR3. The V and J genes are TRBV9 and TRBJ2-1, with 9 bases aligning to TRBD2. Germline V gene data show CDR1 as SGDLS and CDR2 as YYNGEE. The J segment lost 7 bases and the V segment lost 3 bases, leaving 2 bases of the junction unmatched. The CDR3 covers 13 residues. The CDR3 coding sequence is TGTGCCAGCAGCGCGGGACTAGCAAATGAGCAGTTCTTC. It yields the protein CASSAGLANEQFF. The full variable domain, its missing parts supplied by reference TRBV9 and TRBJ2-1, is DSGVTQTPKHLITATGQRVTLRCSPRSGDLSVYWYQQSLDQGLQFLIQYYNGEERAKGNILERFSAQQFPDLHSELNLSSLELGDSALYFCASSAGLANEQFFGPGTRLTVL.

Only one count was recorded for this clone. The chain is built from TRBV9 and TRBJ2-5, with D perhaps matching TRBD1 or TRBD2 (5 bases each). Between the trimmed V and J ends, which lost 4 bases and 5 bases, there was a span of 18 bases. Per the germline V gene, CDR1 is SGDLS and CDR2 is YYNGEE. This CDR3 comprises 15 residues. The CDR3 spells CASSLAGTPRETQYF. The CDR3 coding sequence is TGTGCCAGCAGCTTAGCCGGGACCCCTAGGGAGACCCAGTACTTC.

The chain carries TRBV9 and TRBJ2-2, with D perhaps TRBD2 (5 bases). CDR1 and CDR2 from the germline V gene are SGDLS and YYNGEE. Trimming pared 4 bases from V and 6 bases from J, leaving 16 bases between. This CDR3 comprises 15 residues. The CDR3 DNA sequence: TGTGCCAGCAGCACCCGAACTAGTACCCCCGGGGAGCTGTTTTTT. Amino acid sequence: CASSTRTSTPGELFF. Full variable domain (rest looked up from reference TRBV9 and TRBJ2-2): DSGVTQTPKHLITATGQRVTLRCSPRSGDLSVYWYQQSLDQGLQFLIQYYNGEERAKGNILERFSAQQFPDLHSELNLSSLELGDSALYFCASSTRTSTPGELFFGEGSRLTVL.

The chain carries TRBV27 and TRBJ2-7, with 7 bases fitting TRBD1. The germline V gene encodes CDR1 MNHEY and CDR2 SMNVEV (reference sequence). The CDR3 length is 15 residues. J lost 2 bases, V lost 0 bases, and 4 bases had no gene match. CDR3 sequence reads: CASSLSRTGTYEQYF. The CDR3, as DNA: TGTGCCAGCAGTTTATCGAGGACAGGAACCTACGAGCAGTACTTC.

The chain joins TRBV15 to TRBJ2-3; no firm D call. The V gene lost 4 bases and the J gene lost 4 bases, with 12 bases spanning the gap. The CDR3 loop spans 14 amino acids. CDR1 and CDR2 from the germline V gene are LNHNV and YYDKDF (reference sequence). The CDR3 bases are TGTGCCACCAGCACACGAGAAGGGTCAGATACGCAGTATTTT. This translates into CATSTREGSDTQYF.

V gene TRBV4-1 combines with J gene TRBJ1-1; D not certain. Germline CDR1 MGHRA, CDR2 YSYEKL. V was clipped by 0 bases and J by 3 bases, with 8 bases between them. The CDR3 loop spans 14 amino acids. The CDR3 region is CASSQDGSDTEAFF. The CDR3 region has the DNA TGCGCCAGCAGCCAAGATGGGTCGGACACTGAAGCTTTCTTT.

V usage is TRBV6-5 and J usage is TRBJ2-5; 11 nucleotides line up with TRBD2. The closer fit of TRBJ2-7 to the DNA end suggests the J call may be wrong. Per the germline V gene, CDR1 is MNHEY and CDR2 is SVGAGI. This CDR3 spans 15 amino acids. The CDR3 coding sequence is TGTGCCAGCAGTCCACTAGCGGGAGTCTCGTACGAGCAGTACTTC. It translates to CASSPLAGVSYEQYF.

This clone was counted only a few times. The J gene is TRBJ2-2, the V gene TRBV29-1; TRBD1 or TRBD2 may be the D gene (6 bases each). V lost 4 bases to trimming and J lost 3 bases, with 12 bases between them. This CDR3 contains 14 residues. Per germline, CDR1 SQVTM and CDR2 ANQGSEA. The CDR3 DNA follows: TGCAGCGTTGTTTGGGGGGCGTACACCGGGGAGCTGTTTTTT. This gives the protein CSVVWGAYTGELFF.

Many counts were recorded for this clone. This sample includes further DNA sequences coding for the same CDR3. This rearrangement joins TRBV30 to TRBJ1-1, with TRBD1 as a possible D gene (5 bases). The V end lost 4 bases, the J end lost 0 bases, and 9 bases lay between the germline ends. The CDR3 totals 13 residues. Germline CDR1 GTSNPN, CDR2 SVGIG (reference sequence). CDR3 in amino acids: CAWNTGMNTEAFF. The CDR3 DNA follows: TGTGCCTGGAACACAGGCATGAACACTGAAGCTTTCTTT.

V and J are TRBV7-6 and TRBJ2-5; 8 bases map to TRBD2. The V gene end was trimmed by 5 bases and the J gene end by 2 bases; junction bases not matched to a gene: 4. CDR1 and CDR2 from the germline V gene are SGHVS and FNYEAQ. This CDR3 spans 14 amino acids. The CDR3 DNA is TGTGCCAGCAGCCCGACTAGCGCTCAAGAGACCCAGTACTTC. Its protein product is CASSPTSAQETQYF.

The chain has TRBV7-2 and TRBJ2-7; D is perhaps TRBD1 or TRBD2 (5 bases each). Germline V gene lookup returns CDR1 SGHTA and CDR2 FQGNSA. Between the trimmed V and J ends, which lost 1 base and 4 bases, there was a span of 14 bases. The CDR3 totals 15 residues. CDR3: CASSLGGNPRYEQYF. The CDR3 nucleotides are TGTGCCAGCAGCTTAGGGGGGAATCCCCGGTACGAGCAGTACTTC.

As concerns this clone: Other DNA sequences of this sample code for an identical CDR3. This rearrangement joins TRBV6-5 to TRBJ2-7; no reliable D call. Per the germline V gene, CDR1 is MNHEY and CDR2 is SVGAGI. V lost 6 bases, J lost 6 bases, and 9 bases lay in between. The CDR3 has 11 amino acids. The CDR3 coding sequence is TGTGCCAGCAGCAGTCTTGGCGAGCAGTACTTC. It specifies CASSSLGEQYF.

This clone was counted ten times or more. J is TRBJ1-1 and V is TRBV11-2, with TRBD1 as a possible D gene (6 bases). The length of the CDR3 is 14 residues. The V end lost 5 bases, the J end lost 4 bases, and 14 bases lay between the germline ends. Germline V gene sequence: CDR1 SGHAT, CDR2 FQNNGV. CDR3 residues: CASSPGGPSTEAFF. The CDR3 DNA reads TGTGCCAGCAGCCCCGGGGGGCCGAGCACTGAAGCTTTCTTT. The complete variable domain, with remaining parts taken from reference TRBV11-2 and TRBJ1-1, reads EAGVAQSPRYKIIEKRQSVAFWCNPISGHATLYWYQQILGQGPKLLIQFQNNGVVDDSQLPKDRFSAERLKGVDSTLKIQPAKLEDSAVYLCASSPGGPSTEAFFGQGTRLTVV.

CDR3 nucleotides: TGTGCCAGCAGCCAAGGTTGGACCTACGAGCAGTACTTC. Protein: CASSQGWTYEQYF. The chain is built from TRBV14 and TRBJ2-7, with D unresolved. V was cut by 1 base and J by 2 bases, with 6 bases left in between. This CDR3 region has 13 residues. Germline V gene sequence: CDR1 SGHDN, CDR2 FVKESK.

A single count supports this clone. This chain links TRBV7-7 with TRBJ2-7; the match to TRBD1 covers 9 bases. The J segment lost 4 bases and the V segment lost 6 bases, leaving 7 bases of the junction unmatched. The CDR3 is 14 amino acids. Germline V lookup: CDR1 SSHAT, CDR2 FNYEAQ (reference sequence). CDR3 sequence (DNA): TGTGCCAGCAGTTCCGGGACAGGGAATTACGAGCAGTACTTC. The encoded protein is CASSSGTGNYEQYF.